A selection of T cell receptor beta chains follows, all from one sample in a study of blood T cells in healthy people across ages. MiXCR, run by TCRdb on the 5' RACE reads, gives a single entry per CDR3 protein. This sample yields more than 800,000 distinct CDR3 sequences, of which roughly 26% are seen a single time; roughly 17% belongs to the top ten. Sequencing was carried out using blood. These receptors came from a woman of 80 years or more in good health. Both conserved end residues are part of each CDR3. The D gene is left open where the match is weak. Clone size is given for some rows only: seen once, a few or many times, or a class if the clone is expanded.

cdr3_aa,cdr3_nt,v_call,j_call,d_call,clone_size
CASSFLSGQYSPLHF,TGTGCCAGCAGCTTTCTATCAGGACAGTATTCACCCCTCCACTTT,TRBV7-2,TRBJ1-6,-,many
CASSLAFGRDMNTEAFF,TGCGCCAGCAGCTTGGCCTTCGGCAGGGACATGAACACTGAAGCTTTCTTT,TRBV5-1,TRBJ1-1,-,few
CASSLGGLAGIETQYF,TGCGCCAGCAGCTTGGGGGGACTAGCGGGGATAGAGACCCAGTACTTC,TRBV5-1,TRBJ2-5,TRBD2,-
CSANGRINNEQFF,TGCAGTGCTAACGGACGGATTAACAATGAGCAGTTCTTC,TRBV20-1,TRBJ2-1,-,-
CASSQSLGAGSGNTIYF,TGTGCCAGCAGCCAAAGCTTAGGGGCCGGCTCTGGAAACACCATATATTTT,TRBV4-2,TRBJ1-3,-,-
CSARDTTDSTNYGYTF,TGCAGTGCTAGAGATACCACAGACTCTACTAACTATGGCTACACCTTC,TRBV20-1,TRBJ1-2,-,many
CSARRGGNNEQFF,TGCAGTGCTAGGCGGGGGGGAAACAATGAGCAGTTCTTC,TRBV20-1,TRBJ2-1,TRBD2,few
CASSPALDTQYF,TGTGCCAGCAGCCCCGCGTTGGATACGCAGTATTTT,TRBV7-9,TRBJ2-3,-,many
CASSSRGAGGISEQFF,TGCGCCAGCAGCTCCCGTGGAGCGGGGGGGATCAGTGAGCAGTTCTTC,TRBV4-1,TRBJ2-1,TRBD2,-
CASSTVRRTYNEQYF,TGTGCCAGTAGTACGGTCAGGCGTACTTACAATGAGCAGTACTTC,TRBV19,TRBJ2-7,-,-
CASSLGGGQGTFSETQYF,TGTGCCAGCAGCTTAGGAGGTGGACAGGGAACCTTTTCAGAGACCCAGTACTTC,TRBV7-2,TRBJ2-5,TRBD1,many
CSAGSPGPFNDKLFF,TGCAGTGCAGGTTCACCCGGGCCTTTCAATGACAAACTGTTTTTT,TRBV20-1,TRBJ1-4,-,-
CATSGSDGVWSGANVLTF,TGTGCCACCAGTGGTTCGGACGGAGTTTGGTCTGGGGCCAACGTCCTGACTTTC,TRBV24-1,TRBJ2-6,-,few
CSASQRTGAEKLFF,TGCAGTGCTAGTCAAAGGACAGGGGCAGAAAAACTGTTTTTT,TRBV20-1,TRBJ1-4,TRBD1,-
CASGSGQGAGYGYTF,TGTGCCAGCGGAAGCGGACAGGGCGCAGGGTATGGCTACACCTTC,TRBV6-1,TRBJ1-2,TRBD1,-
CASSKQDQPQHF,TGTGCCAGCAGTAAACAGGATCAGCCCCAGCATTTT,TRBV6-6,TRBJ1-5,-,-
CASPIPDRVEGDNYGYTF,TGTGCCAGCCCAATACCCGACAGGGTTGAGGGGGATAACTATGGCTACACCTTC,TRBV6-1,TRBJ1-2,TRBD1,-
CAISESILADQFF,TGTGCCATCAGTGAGTCTATACTAGCGGATCAGTTCTTC,TRBV10-3,TRBJ2-1,TRBD2,-
CANNKGGQVNQPQHF,TGTGCCAACAATAAAGGGGGCCAGGTCAATCAGCCCCAGCATTTT,TRBV6-6,TRBJ1-5,TRBD1,-
CSAASDLGLKNIQYF,TGCAGTGCCGCAAGCGATCTTGGACTAAAAAACATTCAGTACTTC,TRBV20-1,TRBJ2-4,-,-
CASSLGLAGGKTDTQYF,TGTGCCAGCAGCCTGGGACTAGCGGGGGGGAAGACAGATACGCAGTATTTT,TRBV7-9,TRBJ2-3,TRBD2,few
CASSWDRNSGNTIYF,TGCGCCAGCAGCTGGGACAGGAACTCTGGAAACACCATATATTTT,TRBV5-1,TRBJ1-3,TRBD1,once
CSAPQGKSYNEQYF,TGCAGTGCTCCGCAGGGGAAGTCCTACAATGAGCAGTACTTC,TRBV20-1,TRBJ2-7,-,few
CASRRAGSYEQYF,TGTGCCAGCAGGCGGGCTGGGTCATACGAGCAGTACTTC,TRBV6-5,TRBJ2-7,-,many
CASSYWEGAGETQYF,TGTGCCAGCAGTTACTGGGAGGGGGCGGGAGAGACCCAGTACTTC,TRBV6-5,TRBJ2-5,-,many
CASSYGRDRMKLFF,TGTGCCAGCAGTTACGGGCGGGACAGGATGAAACTGTTTTTT,TRBV6-5,TRBJ1-4,TRBD1,few
CASSPLTPKETQYF,TGTGCCAGCAGCCCACTGACGCCAAAAGAGACCCAGTACTTC,TRBV9,TRBJ2-5,-,few
CASSLAELASLLGNEQFF,TGTGCCAGCAGCTTAGCGGAACTAGCGTCCCTCCTTGGGAATGAGCAGTTCTTC,TRBV7-6,TRBJ2-1,TRBD2,few
CAWSAGSRANYGYTF,TGTGCCTGGAGTGCAGGGAGTCGGGCTAACTATGGCTACACCTTC,TRBV30,TRBJ1-2,-,few
CASEGRGALNEQFF,TGTGCCAGCGAGGGGCGGGGGGCGCTTAATGAGCAGTTCTTC,TRBV9,TRBJ2-1,TRBD2,many
CASSLRGQGPYNEQYF,TGTGCCAGCAGCTTACGAGGACAGGGGCCCTACAATGAGCAGTACTTC,TRBV7-2,TRBJ2-7,TRBD1,-
CASGQDELANTGELFF,TGTGCCAGCGGCCAAGACGAACTAGCGAACACCGGGGAGCTGTTTTTT,TRBV3-1,TRBJ2-2,-,few
CASSLSGQGKTEAFF,TGTGCCAGCAGTTTATCCGGCCAGGGGAAGACTGAAGCTTTCTTT,TRBV12-3/TRBV12-4,TRBJ1-1,-,-
CASSHNLGTSGGPRELFF,TGCGCCAGCAGCCACAATTTGGGGACTAGCGGGGGCCCAAGGGAGCTGTTTTTT,TRBV4-3,TRBJ2-2,TRBD2,-
CASSESEETQYF,TGTGCCAGCAGTGAATCCGAAGAGACCCAGTACTTC,TRBV13,TRBJ2-5,-,-
CASSYDRGSYNSPLHF,TGTGCCAGCAGTTACGACAGGGGGTCCTATAATTCACCCCTCCACTTT,TRBV6-5,TRBJ1-6,TRBD1,few
CASSPRLAGGQGAQYF,TGTGCCAGCAGTCCGCGACTAGCGGGGGGGCAGGGTGCCCAGTACTTC,TRBV6-2/TRBV6-3,TRBJ2-5,TRBD2,few
CASSFGYEDTQYF,TGTGCCAGCAGCTTTGGGTATGAAGATACGCAGTATTTT,TRBV7-6,TRBJ2-3,-,many
CAWSESRPKGNEQFF,TGTGCCTGGAGTGAGTCAAGACCCAAAGGGAATGAGCAGTTCTTC,TRBV30,TRBJ2-1,-,-
CASSLGTRGKYEQYF,TGTGCCAGCAGCTTAGGAACGAGGGGTAAATACGAGCAGTACTTC,TRBV7-2,TRBJ2-7,-,many
CASSVRISYEQYF,TGTGCCAGCAGTGTGCGTATCTCCTACGAGCAGTACTTC,TRBV6-1,TRBJ2-7,-,many
CASSSDYNSPLHF,TGTGCCAGCAGCTCTGACTATAATTCACCCCTCCACTTT,TRBV7-3,TRBJ1-6,-,few
CASSQGAGPGETQYF,TGTGCCAGCAGCCAAGGGGCAGGCCCTGGGGAGACCCAGTACTTC,TRBV3-1,TRBJ2-5,-,-
CASSFTATTDTQYF,TGTGCCAGCAGCTTTACAGCCACTACAGATACGCAGTATTTT,TRBV7-9,TRBJ2-3,-,many
CATTAWGGGLQETQYF,TGTGCCACCACTGCCTGGGGCGGGGGACTACAAGAGACCCAGTACTTC,TRBV15,TRBJ2-5,TRBD2,many
CASSVGAGGQPQHF,TGTGCCAGCAGTGTAGGGGCAGGGGGTCAGCCCCAGCATTTT,TRBV6-1,TRBJ1-5,TRBD1,-
CACSPPDPPGGYTF,TGTGCCTGCAGCCCCCCGGACCCCCCCGGAGGCTACACCTTC,TRBV7-9,TRBJ1-2,-,-
CASSLSSGVYNEQFF,TGTGCCAGCAGTTTATCTAGCGGTGTATACAATGAGCAGTTCTTC,TRBV27,TRBJ2-1,-,many
CASSSRLAGAGIYEQYF,TGTGCCAGCAGCTCCCGACTAGCGGGGGCCGGAATCTACGAGCAGTACTTC,TRBV21-1,TRBJ2-7,-,many
CASSPYPDRATEVFF,TGTGCCAGCAGCCCCTATCCTGACAGGGCCACTGAAGTTTTCTTT,TRBV6-2/TRBV6-3,TRBJ1-1,TRBD1,-
CASSETGKVRGTDTQYF,TGCGCCAGCAGTGAAACCGGGAAAGTGAGGGGCACAGATACGCAGTATTTT,TRBV10-1,TRBJ2-3,-,few
CASDRDSTDTQYF,TGTGCCAGCGACCGGGACAGCACAGATACGCAGTATTTT,TRBV6-2/TRBV6-3,TRBJ2-3,-,many